This passage covers 20 T cell receptor beta chains from one sample sequenced in a study of blood T cell repertoires in COVID-19. Generated by immunoSEQ multiplex PCR, the TCRdb table keeps only in-frame clones and is missing some. The sample records 100,000 to 150,000 clones, approximately 80% being singletons. Sequences were obtained from peripheral blood. The receptors come from a woman between 55 and 75 years old with acute or convalescent COVID-19.

Only one count was recorded for this clone. The V gene is TRBV6-5, the J gene TRBJ1-3; D is possibly TRBD1 (5 bases). Trimming took off 5 bases at V and 0 bases at J, with 8 bases between the two ends. Germline lookup yields CDR1 MNHEY and CDR2 SVGAGI. The CDR3 spans 14 residues. This CDR3 reads CASSQDNSGNTIYF. The CDR3 region has the DNA TGTGCCAGCAGTCAGGACAACTCTGGAAACACCATATATTTT.

V and J are TRBV24-1 and TRBJ1-4, with a possible D match to TRBD1 (5 bases). Germline V gene lookup returns CDR1 KGHDR and CDR2 SFDVKD. The CDR3 consists of 12 residues. The V and J ends lost 5 bases and 10 bases respectively, with 10 bases between them. The CDR3 region has the DNA TGTGCCACCAGTGGGCAGGGCGGAAAACTGTTTTTT. It translates to CATSGQGGKLFF.

This chain joins TRBV7-3 and TRBJ2-1, with D perhaps matching TRBD2 (6 bases). V lost 5 bases, J lost 4 bases, and 9 bases lay in between. CDR1 is SGHTA and CDR2 is FQGTGA in the germline V gene. This CDR3 contains 13 residues. DNA for the CDR3: TGTGCCAGCAGCCAGGGACTTTACAATGAGCAGTTCTTC. Encoded protein: CASSQGLYNEQFF.

The V call is TRBV5-5, the J call TRBJ2-3; TRBD1 aligns across 7 bases. Germline V CDR1 and CDR2: SGHKS, YYEKEE (reference sequence). The trim removed 4 bases at V and 1 base at J, leaving 6 bases unmatched. The CDR3 totals 15 residues. CDR3 DNA sequence: TGTGCCAGCAGCCAAAGGGACAGACGCACAGATACGCAGTATTTT. Protein product: CASSQRDRRTDTQYF.

This rearrangement joins TRBV2 to TRBJ2-1; no clear D gene. The germline gives CDR1 SNHLY, CDR2 FYNNEI. The ends were cut back, 7 bases at V and 5 bases at J, with 12 bases in the middle. This CDR3 region has 13 residues. CDR3 residues: CASKYRENNEQFF. The CDR3 DNA is TGTGCCAGCAAGTACAGAGAGAACAATGAGCAGTTCTTC.

A single count supports this clone. The chain joins TRBV5-4 to TRBJ2-5; D is ambiguous. V lost 3 bases and J 2 bases, leaving 8 bases between the germline ends. Per the germline V gene, CDR1 is SGHNT and CDR2 is YYREEE (reference sequence). This CDR3 is 13 amino acids long. CDR3 DNA: TGTGCCAGCAGCTCAGGAAGACAAGAGACCCAGTACTTC. Protein sequence: CASSSGRQETQYF.

This rearrangement joins TRBV9 to TRBJ1-6, with D perhaps TRBD1 (6 bases). The germline V gene encodes CDR1 SGDLS and CDR2 YYNGEE. V dropped 2 bases and J dropped 6 bases, with 12 bases sitting between them. The CDR3 is 15 amino acids. CDR3 in amino acids: CASSVATGINSPLHF. The DNA of the CDR3 is TGTGCCAGCAGCGTGGCCACAGGGATTAATTCACCCCTCCACTTT.

CDR3 loop: CASRRSGGRQETQYF. In DNA form, the CDR3 reads TGTGCCAGCCGTCGTTCGGGGGGTCGCCAAGAGACCCAGTACTTC. The chain couples TRBV6-6 to TRBJ2-5; 7 bases agree with TRBD2. V lost 8 bases to trimming and J lost 1 base; unmatched junction nucleotides: 10. CDR3 size: 15 residues. Germline V gene sequence: CDR1 MNHNY, CDR2 SVGAGI (reference sequence).

This clone showed up just a few times. V and J are TRBV5-8 and TRBJ1-5; D unclear. The ends were cut back, 2 bases at V and 2 bases at J, with 17 bases in the middle. This CDR3 comprises 17 residues. Germline lookup yields CDR1 SGHTS and CDR2 YDEGEE. The CDR3 reads CASSFRVSASGNQPQHF. Here the CDR3 DNA reads TGTGCCAGCAGCTTCCGGGTCAGTGCCAGCGGCAATCAGCCCCAGCATTTT.

The chain couples TRBV18 to TRBJ1-1; D call uncertain. Between the trimmed V and J ends, which lost 4 bases and 0 bases, there was a span of 12 bases. The CDR3 extends over 15 amino acids. Germline CDR1 KGHSH, CDR2 LQKENI. The CDR3 reads CASSLQTGMNTEAFF. In DNA, the CDR3 is TGTGCCAGCTCACTCCAGACGGGAATGAACACTGAAGCTTTCTTT.

V and J are TRBV24-1 and TRBJ1-5; the match to TRBD1 covers 7 bases. CDR3 size: 13 residues. The V segment lost 3 bases and the J segment 6 bases; nucleotides outside the gene matches: 1. Germline lookup yields CDR1 KGHDR and CDR2 SFDVKD. The CDR3 here is CATSDQGGQPQHF. The DNA of the CDR3 is TGTGCCACCAGTGATCAGGGGGGTCAGCCCCAGCATTTT.

The chain recombines TRBV3-1 (or the pseudogene TRBV3-2) with TRBJ1-1; D is possibly TRBD1 (5 bases). Trimming took 4 bases from V and 5 from J, leaving 17 bases between them. Per the germline V gene, CDR1 is LGHDT and CDR2 is YNNKEL (reference sequence). This CDR3 region has 15 residues. CDR3: CASSLSPGGRTEAFF. In DNA form, the CDR3 reads TGTGCCAGCAGCCTAAGTCCCGGGGGTCGGACTGAAGCTTTCTTT.

This clone was seen a single time. The V gene is TRBV6-1, the J gene TRBJ1-1; no definite D call. Germline values: CDR1 MNHNS, CDR2 SASEGT. V was clipped by 0 bases and J by 5 bases, with 10 bases between them. This CDR3 comprises 14 residues. CDR3 amino acids: CASSEAAGKTEAFF. The CDR3 DNA is TGTGCCAGCAGTGAAGCTGCGGGGAAGACTGAAGCTTTCTTT.

About this clone itself: The same CDR3 is also encoded by other DNA sequences in this sample. The CDR3 nucleotides are TGCGCCAGCAGCCAAGCGGGGGGGCCGGGAGATACGCAGTATTTT. Translating gives CASSQAGGPGDTQYF. The chain employs TRBV4-1 and TRBJ2-3; 8 positions agree with TRBD2. CDR1 and CDR2 (germline): MGHRA, YSYEKL. The J segment lost 5 bases and the V segment lost 1 base, leaving 5 bases of the junction unmatched. This CDR3 is 15 amino acids long.

The rearrangement joins TRBV5-4 to TRBJ2-2; the D gene is possibly TRBD1 (6 bases). This CDR3 region has 16 residues. CDR1 is SGHNT and CDR2 is YYREEE in the germline V gene (reference sequence). The ends were cut back, 0 bases at V and 5 bases at J, with 14 bases in the middle. The CDR3 sequence: CASSLGRGKGTGELFF. The CDR3 DNA reads TGTGCCAGCAGCTTGGGCAGGGGAAAGGGAACCGGGGAGCTGTTTTTT.

The rearrangement joins TRBV5-6 to TRBJ1-5, with no clear D. The CDR3 spans 12 residues. Germline V gene data show CDR1 as SGHDT and CDR2 as YYEEEE. V lost 2 bases to trimming and J lost 4 bases, with 4 bases between them. The CDR3 region has the DNA TGTGCCAGCAGCTTCGGGAATCAGCCCCAGCATTTT. Residues: CASSFGNQPQHF.

The gene calls are TRBV2 and TRBJ2-6; 14 bases line up with TRBD2. Germline values: CDR1 SNHLY, CDR2 FYNNEI. The CDR3 extends over 18 amino acids. Germline trimming cut 6 bases from V and 2 bases from J; bases unmatched to any gene: 6. The CDR3 protein is CASRSGLAGGTGANVLTF. The CDR3 DNA sequence: TGTGCCAGCAGATCTGGACTAGCGGGGGGTACTGGGGCCAACGTCCTGACTTTC.

This clone was recorded once. The rearrangement joins TRBV7-9 to TRBJ1-1; TRBD1 matches 7 bases. Germline lookup yields CDR1 SEHNR and CDR2 FQNEAQ (reference sequence). The CDR3 covers 14 residues. J gave up 7 bases and V 2 bases, and 7 bases lay outside the gene matches. The CDR3 region is CASSLSGQTFEAFF. Here the CDR3 DNA reads TGTGCCAGCAGCTTATCGGGACAGACATTTGAAGCTTTCTTT. The entire variable domain, with the rest obtained from reference TRBV7-9 and TRBJ1-1, is as follows: DTGVSQNPRHKITKRGQNVTFRCDPISEHNRLYWYRQTLGQGPEFLTYFQNEAQLEKSRLLSDRFSAERPKGSFSTLEIQRTEQGDSAMYLCASSLSGQTFEAFFGQGTRLTVV.

V usage is TRBV7-2 and J usage is TRBJ1-1; no definite D call. Germline V lookup: CDR1 SGHTA, CDR2 FQGNSA. V lost 5 bases and J lost 5, with 18 bases in between. CDR3 length equals 15 residues. CDR3 residues: CASSPPGGIRTEAFF. The CDR3 bases are TGTGCCAGCAGCCCCCCAGGAGGGATCCGGACTGAAGCTTTCTTT.

The rearrangement links TRBV7-2 to TRBJ2-3; TRBD1 aligns across 8 bases. The CDR3 totals 15 residues. V gave up 4 bases and J gave up 7 bases; unmatched junction bases: 10. CDR1 and CDR2 (germline): SGHTA, FQGNSA. The CDR3, as DNA: TGTGCCAGCAGCTCAGTGGGACAGGCATCAAATACGCAGTATTTT. Protein sequence: CASSSVGQASNTQYF. The full variable domain, completed using reference TRBV7-2 and TRBJ2-3, is GAGVSQSPSNKVTEKGKDVELRCDPISGHTALYWYRQSLGQGLEFLIYFQGNSAPDKSGLPSDRFSAERTGGSVSTLTIQRTQQEDSAVYLCASSSVGQASNTQYFGPGTRLTVL.